The 10 T cell receptor beta chains below come from one sample, sequenced in a study of blood T cell repertoires in COVID-19. Sequencing used immunoSEQ multiplex PCR; TCRdb keeps in-frame clones, though not all of them. The table includes roughly 100,000 clones, about 86% detected once. The material sequenced was peripheral blood. These receptors were obtained from a man older than 75 with acute or convalescent COVID-19.

The chain joins TRBV9 to TRBJ2-7; weak D call: TRBD1 (7 bases). The CDR3 runs to 15 residues. V was pared by 2 bases and J by 2 bases, with 14 bases between. The V gene's germline CDR1 is SGDLS and CDR2 YYNGEE. As DNA, the CDR3 is TGTGCCAGCAGCGTGCGGGACAGTAAAACCTACGAGCAGTACTTC. The encoded protein is CASSVRDSKTYEQYF.

The rearrangement joins TRBV7-8 to TRBJ1-3; 7 bases are a match to TRBD1. CDR3 size: 15 residues. The V gene end was trimmed by 1 base and the J gene end by 1 base; junction bases not matched to a gene: 1. Germline CDR1 SGHVS, CDR2 FQNEAQ. CDR3 sequence reads: CASSLEGASGNTIYF. CDR3 bases: TGTGCCAGCAGCTTAGAGGGGGCGTCTGGAAACACCATATATTTT.

This chain uses TRBV30 with TRBJ2-6; no clear D gene. The germline V gene has CDR1 GTSNPN and CDR2 SVGIG (reference sequence). Trimming pared 4 bases from V and 1 base from J, leaving 2 bases between. The CDR3 loop spans 12 amino acids. Here the CDR3 reads CAWTSGANVLTF. The DNA for the CDR3 is TGTGCCTGGACTTCTGGGGCCAACGTCCTGACTTTC.

V is TRBV28 and J is TRBJ2-5; no reliable D call. This CDR3 comprises 14 residues. Per the germline V gene, CDR1 is MDHEN and CDR2 is SYDVKM. V was clipped by 3 bases and J by 4 bases, with 12 bases between them. This CDR3 is CASSFSVGGETQYF. The CDR3 nucleotides read TGTGCCAGCAGTTTCTCGGTAGGCGGAGAGACCCAGTACTTC.

This clone appeared a single time. The chain is built from TRBV28 and TRBJ2-2; D possibly corresponds to TRBD1 (6 bases). Germline V gene data show CDR1 as MDHEN and CDR2 as SYDVKM. CDR3 length equals 15 residues. With 8 bases removed from V and 5 bases from J, the gap between germline ends came to 18 bases. CDR3 DNA sequence: TGTGCCAGCGCTCGGGGAACAGGGAAAACCGGGGAGCTGTTTTTT. Translation gives CASARGTGKTGELFF. Variable domain in full (rest from reference TRBV28 and TRBJ2-2): DVKVTQSSRYLVKRTGEKVFLECVQDMDHENMFWYRQDPGLGLRLIYFSYDVKMKEKGDIPEGYSVSREKKERFSLILESASTNQTSMYLCASARGTGKTGELFFGEGSRLTVL.

This clone was seen only a few times. The chain couples TRBV5-4 to TRBJ1-6, with D possibly being TRBD1 (5 bases). The CDR3 covers 13 residues. The V end was cut by 5 bases, the J end by 10 bases, with 13 bases between. CDR1 is SGHNT, CDR2 YYREEE, per germline (reference sequence). CDR3 in amino acids: CASRMTDASPLHF. The CDR3 nucleotides are TGTGCCAGCAGAATGACAGATGCCTCACCCCTCCACTTT. Supplemented by reference TRBV5-4 and TRBJ1-6, the full variable domain reads ETGVTQSPTHLIKTRGQQVTLRCSSQSGHNTVSWYQQALGQGPQFIFQYYREEENGRGNFPPRFSGLQFPNYSSELNVNALELDDSALYLCASRMTDASPLHFGNGTRLTVT.

A few counts support this clone. The V call is TRBV7-9, the J call TRBJ1-5; TRBD1 aligns across 11 bases. J gave up 6 bases and V 8 bases, and 3 bases lay outside the gene matches. Germline CDR1 SEHNR, CDR2 FQNEAQ (reference sequence). The CDR3 has 13 amino acids. The CDR3 spells CASGQGARQPQHF. The CDR3, as DNA: TGTGCCAGCGGACAGGGGGCGCGTCAGCCCCAGCATTTT.

The chain couples TRBV2 to TRBJ1-4; D unclear. The V gene lost 1 base and the J gene lost 10 bases, with 13 bases spanning the gap. The CDR3 runs to 14 residues. Per germline, CDR1 SNHLY and CDR2 FYNNEI. For the CDR3, the DNA is TGTGCCAGCAGTGAAGTGGGTCGTGGAGGAAAACTGTTTTTT. It codes for CASSEVGRGGKLFF.

The chain couples TRBV11-3 to TRBJ2-1, with 10 bases fitting TRBD2. After removal of 1 base from V and 6 bases from J, the junction contained 3 bases not matched to a gene. CDR1 is SGHNT, CDR2 YENEEA, per germline. The CDR3 totals 15 residues. The CDR3 sequence: CASSLGASGSNEQFF. As DNA, the CDR3 is TGTGCCAGCAGCTTAGGGGCTAGCGGGAGCAATGAGCAGTTCTTC.

This chain connects TRBV14 to TRBJ2-3; D may be TRBD2 (6 bases). The CDR3 loop spans 14 amino acids. V dropped 2 bases and J dropped 3 bases, with 9 bases sitting between them. Germline values: CDR1 SGHDN, CDR2 FVKESK. For the CDR3, the DNA is TGTGCCAGCAGCCAACGGGAGAGAACAGATACGCAGTATTTT. Its protein product is CASSQRERTDTQYF.